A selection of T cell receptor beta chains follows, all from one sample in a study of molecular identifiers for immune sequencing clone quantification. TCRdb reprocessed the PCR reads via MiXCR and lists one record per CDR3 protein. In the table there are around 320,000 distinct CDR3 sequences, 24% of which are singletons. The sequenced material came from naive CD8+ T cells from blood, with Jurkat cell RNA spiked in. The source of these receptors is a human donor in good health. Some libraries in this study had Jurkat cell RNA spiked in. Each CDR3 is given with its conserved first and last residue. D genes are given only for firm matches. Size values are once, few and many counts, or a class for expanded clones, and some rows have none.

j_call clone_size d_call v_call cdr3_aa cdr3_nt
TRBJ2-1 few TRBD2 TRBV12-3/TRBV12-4 CASRGLALEQFF TGTGCCAGCAGGGGACTAGCTCTTGAGCAGTTCTTC
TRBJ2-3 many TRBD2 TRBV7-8 CASSPVAGEGDTQYF TGTGCCAGCAGCCCTGTAGCGGGGGAAGGAGATACGCAGTATTTT
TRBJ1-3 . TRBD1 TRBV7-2 CASSLGDSSGNTIYF TGTGCCAGCAGCTTAGGGGACAGCTCTGGAAACACCATATATTTT
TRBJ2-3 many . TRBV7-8 CASSLVAGTRVRDTQYF TGTGCCAGCAGCTTAGTGGCCGGGACACGGGTGAGGGATACGCAGTATTTT
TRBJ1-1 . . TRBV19 CASSILIRTTEAFF TGTGCCAGTAGTATTCTGATCAGAACCACTGAAGCTTTCTTT
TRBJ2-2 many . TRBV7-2 CASSPGDTGELFF TGTGCCAGCAGCCCTGGAGACACCGGGGAGCTGTTTTTT
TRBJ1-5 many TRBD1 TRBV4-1 CASSQDGTGIDSNQPQHF TGCGCCAGCAGCCAAGATGGGACAGGGATCGATAGCAATCAGCCCCAGCATTTT
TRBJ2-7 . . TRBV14 CASSPVGTYEQYF TGTGCCAGCAGCCCGGTGGGGACCTACGAGCAGTACTTC
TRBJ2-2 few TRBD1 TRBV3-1 CASSPGQGDPTGELFF TGTGCCAGCAGCCCTGGACAGGGGGACCCCACCGGGGAGCTGTTTTTT
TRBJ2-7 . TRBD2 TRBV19 CASSPFTGGYEQYF TGTGCCAGTAGTCCATTCACGGGGGGCTACGAGCAGTACTTC
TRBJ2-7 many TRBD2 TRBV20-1 CSALTGTSGMGNEQYF TGCAGTGCCCTGACCGGGACTAGCGGGATGGGCAACGAGCAGTACTTC
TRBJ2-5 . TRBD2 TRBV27 CASSYLGLAEETQYF TGTGCCAGCAGTTACTTGGGACTAGCGGAAGAGACCCAGTACTTC
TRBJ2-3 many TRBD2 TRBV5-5 CASSSGTGPPDTQYF TGTGCCAGCAGCAGCGGGACGGGCCCACCAGATACGCAGTATTTT
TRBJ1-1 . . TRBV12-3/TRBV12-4 CASSSSTRGSTEAFF TGTGCCAGCAGTTCAAGCACCCGGGGGTCCACTGAAGCTTTCTTT
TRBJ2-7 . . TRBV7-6 CASSVSLSYEQYF TGTGCCAGCAGCGTGTCTCTCTCCTACGAGCAGTACTTC
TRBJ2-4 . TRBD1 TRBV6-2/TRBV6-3 CASSYPEPGTGLIQYF TGTGCCAGCAGTTACCCCGAGCCCGGGACAGGCCTTATTCAGTACTTC
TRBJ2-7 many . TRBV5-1 CASSFRVRNEQYF TGCGCCAGCAGCTTCAGGGTACGTAACGAGCAGTACTTC
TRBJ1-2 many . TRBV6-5 CASRGTGSYGYTF TGTGCCAGTCGGGGAACAGGGTCCTATGGCTACACCTTC
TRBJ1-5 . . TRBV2 CASSEEGMGNQPQHF TGTGCCAGCAGTGAAGAGGGGATGGGCAATCAGCCCCAGCATTTT
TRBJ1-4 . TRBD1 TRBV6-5 CASSYTGTEEKLFF TGTGCCAGCAGTTACACCGGGACAGAGGAAAAACTGTTTTTT
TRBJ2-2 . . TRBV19 CASTPWHGNTGELFF TGTGCCAGTACCCCCTGGCACGGGAACACCGGGGAGCTGTTTTTT
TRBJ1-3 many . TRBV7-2 CASSLEEAGWTELPIYF TGTGCCAGCAGCTTAGAGGAGGCGGGCTGGACAGAATTACCCATATATTTT
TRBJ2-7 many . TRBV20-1 CSARAEWENYEQYF TGCAGTGCTAGGGCTGAGTGGGAAAACTACGAGCAGTACTTC
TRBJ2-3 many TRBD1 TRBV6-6 CASGGRDRFTDTQYF TGTGCCAGCGGTGGCCGGGACAGATTCACAGATACGCAGTATTTT